The entry below describes one T cell receptor beta chain. TCRdb's table, derived via immunoSEQ multiplex PCR, lists solely in-frame clones and lacks some. The sample includes 62,000 or so clones, roughly 85% of them seen just once. Each patient with chemo-refractory metastatic non-small-cell lung cancer was treated with focal radiation plus CTLA-4 blockade using ipilimumab. The data are from a study of radiotherapy plus CTLA-4 blockade in lung cancer. The CDR3 spans 14 residues. Germline trimming cut 2 bases from V and 7 bases from J; bases unmatched to any gene: 4. This chain connects TRBV23-1 to TRBJ2-7, with 11 bases matching TRBD1. TRBV23-1 is labeled an ORF, and its function is uncertain. Here the sequenced sample was peripheral blood, taken from a patient treated with radiotherapy plus ipilimumab. The receptor was isolated from a human donor with non-small cell lung cancer who had a complete response to radiotherapy plus ipilimumab. CDR3 in DNA: TGCGCCAGCAGTCAACCGGGACAGGGGGGAGAGCAGTACGTC. Translating it yields CASSQPGQGGEQYV.